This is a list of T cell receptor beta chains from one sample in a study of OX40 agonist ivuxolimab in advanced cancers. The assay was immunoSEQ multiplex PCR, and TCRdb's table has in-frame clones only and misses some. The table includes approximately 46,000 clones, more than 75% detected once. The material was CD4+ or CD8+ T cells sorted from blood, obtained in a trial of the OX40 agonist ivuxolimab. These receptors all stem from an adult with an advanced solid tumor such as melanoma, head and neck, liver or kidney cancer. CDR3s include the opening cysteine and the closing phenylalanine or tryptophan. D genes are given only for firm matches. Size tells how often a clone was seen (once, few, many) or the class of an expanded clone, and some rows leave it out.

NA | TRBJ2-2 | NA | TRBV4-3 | CASSQDLAGETGELFF | TGCGCCAGCAGCCAAGATCTGGCAGGTGAAACCGGGGAGCTGTTTTTT
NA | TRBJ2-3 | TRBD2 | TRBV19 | CASSMSASGTTDTQYF | TGTGCCAGTAGTATGTCTGCTAGCGGGACGACGGATACGCAGTATTTT
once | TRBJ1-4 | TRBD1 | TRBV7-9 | CASSLTGGQKEKLFF | TGTGCCAGCAGCCTTACAGGGGGGCAAAAGGAAAAACTGTTTTTT
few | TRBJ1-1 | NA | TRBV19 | CASSIQGALGEAFF | TGTGCCAGTAGTATCCAGGGTGCTTTGGGTGAAGCTTTCTTT
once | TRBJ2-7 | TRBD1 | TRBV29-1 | CSVYRGYEQYF | TGCAGCGTTTACAGGGGTTACGAGCAGTACTTC
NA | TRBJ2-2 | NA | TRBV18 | CASSPRTGELFF | TGTGCCAGCTCACCGAGGACAGGGGAGCTGTTTTTT
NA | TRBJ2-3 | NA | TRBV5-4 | CASSSGGPDTQYF | TGTGCCAGCAGCTCCGGGGGGCCAGATACGCAGTATTTT
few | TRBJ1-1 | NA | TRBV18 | CASSPPGGSDTEAFF | TGTGCCAGCTCACCACCGGGGGGGTCGGACACTGAAGCTTTCTTT
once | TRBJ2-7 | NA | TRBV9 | CASSVAGGPYEQYF | TGTGCCAGCAGCGTAGCCGGAGGCCCTTACGAGCAGTACTTC
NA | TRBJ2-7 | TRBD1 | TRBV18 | CASSLGTVPEQYF | TGTGCCAGCTCACTCGGGACAGTCCCCGAGCAGTACTTC
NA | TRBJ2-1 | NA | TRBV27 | CASNPTMASYNEQFF | TGTGCCAGCAACCCGACAATGGCTTCCTACAATGAGCAGTTCTTC
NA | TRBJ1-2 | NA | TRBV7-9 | CASSPASGLYGYTF | TGTGCCAGCAGCCCCGCATCCGGTCTTTATGGCTACACCTTC
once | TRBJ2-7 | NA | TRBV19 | CASSIAPRSEQYF | TGTGCCAGTAGTATAGCGCCCCGGAGCGAGCAGTACTTC
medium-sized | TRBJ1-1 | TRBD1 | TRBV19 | CASTLVGTGGYNTEAFF | TGTGCCAGTACCCTCGTCGGTACAGGGGGCTATAACACTGAAGCTTTCTTT
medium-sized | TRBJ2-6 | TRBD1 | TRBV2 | CATGGNVLTF | TGTGCTACAGGGGGCAACGTCCTGACTTTC
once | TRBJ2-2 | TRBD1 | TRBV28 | CASSLFGTVLAGELFF | TGTGCCAGCAGTTTATTTGGGACAGTACTAGCCGGGGAGCTGTTTTTT
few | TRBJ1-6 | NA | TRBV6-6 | CASSYVTQSSPLHF | TGTGCCAGCAGTTACGTAACACAGAGTTCACCCCTCCACTTT
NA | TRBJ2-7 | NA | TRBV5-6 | CASSSFLIGTRYEQYF | TGTGCCAGCAGCTCCTTCTTGATAGGGACCCGATACGAGCAGTACTTC
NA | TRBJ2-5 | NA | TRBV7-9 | CASSLAGLGETQYF | TGTGCCAGCAGCTTGGCGGGATTGGGAGAGACCCAGTACTTC
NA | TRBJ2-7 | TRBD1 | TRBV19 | CASTDRGSSRSEQYF | TGTGCCAGTACTGACAGGGGCAGTAGTAGGTCGGAGCAGTACTTC
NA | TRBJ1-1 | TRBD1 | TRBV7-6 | CASSFRPPSRDRGEAFF | TGTGCCAGCAGCTTTCGACCGCCCTCCCGGGACAGGGGAGAAGCTTTCTTT
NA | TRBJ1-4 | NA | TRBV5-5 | CASSLANDEKLFF | TGTGCCAGCAGCTTGGCCAACGATGAAAAACTGTTTTTT
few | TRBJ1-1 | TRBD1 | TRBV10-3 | CAISESSGTGDTEAFF | TGTGCCATCAGTGAGTCATCCGGGACAGGGGACACTGAAGCTTTCTTT
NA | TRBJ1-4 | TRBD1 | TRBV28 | CASSLEGTGHEKLFF | TGTGCCAGCAGTTTAGAGGGGACAGGGCATGAAAAACTGTTTTTT
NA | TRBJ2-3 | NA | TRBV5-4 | CASNRGLPQGDTQYF | TGTGCCAGCAACCGGGGCCTTCCGCAGGGAGATACGCAGTATTTT
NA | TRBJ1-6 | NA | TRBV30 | CAWSNSYNSPLHF | TGTGCCTGGAGTAACAGTTATAATTCACCCCTCCACTTT
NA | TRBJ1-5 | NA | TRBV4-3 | CASSRHRDNQPQHF | TGCGCCAGCAGCCGCCACAGGGACAATCAGCCCCAGCATTTT
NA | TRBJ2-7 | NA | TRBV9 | CASSVGNMPYEQYF | TGTGCCAGCAGCGTAGGTAACATGCCCTACGAGCAGTACTTC
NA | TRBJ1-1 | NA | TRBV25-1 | CASSDPTRGGTEAFF | TGTGCCAGCAGTGATCCTACCAGGGGTGGCACTGAAGCTTTCTTT
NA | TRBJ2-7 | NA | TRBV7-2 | CASSLQRREQYF | TGTGCCAGCAGCTTACAGAGGCGCGAGCAGTACTTC
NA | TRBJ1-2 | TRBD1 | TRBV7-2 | CASSTGQGERGYTF | TGTGCCAGCAGCACTGGACAGGGGGAGAGGGGCTACACCTTC
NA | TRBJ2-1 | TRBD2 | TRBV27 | CASRLTSVSYNEQFF | TGTGCCAGCAGACTAACTAGCGTCTCCTACAATGAGCAGTTCTTC
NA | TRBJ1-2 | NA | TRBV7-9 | CASSLGRGTTYGYTF | TGTGCCAGCAGCTTAGGACGGGGGACAACTTATGGCTACACCTTC
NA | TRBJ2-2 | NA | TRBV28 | CASSLPWDTTTGELFF | TGTGCCAGCAGTCTGCCTTGGGACACAACCACCGGGGAGCTGTTTTTT
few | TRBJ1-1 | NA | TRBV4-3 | CASSPDRVGRLNTEAFF | TGCGCCAGCAGCCCAGACCGCGTTGGACGATTGAACACTGAAGCTTTCTTT
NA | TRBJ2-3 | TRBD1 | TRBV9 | CASGQVSTDTQYF | TGTGCCAGCGGACAGGTTAGCACAGATACGCAGTATTTT
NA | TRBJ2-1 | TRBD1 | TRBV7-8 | CASSWDRGRRLGNEQFF | TGTGCCAGCAGCTGGGACAGGGGGCGCAGGTTGGGGAATGAGCAGTTCTTC
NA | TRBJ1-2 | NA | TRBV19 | CASSTSFRDNYGYTF | TGTGCCAGTAGCACTTCTTTCCGGGACAACTATGGCTACACCTTC
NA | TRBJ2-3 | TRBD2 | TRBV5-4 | CASSPPSGGAESTQYF | TGTGCCAGCAGCCCTCCTAGCGGGGGGGCCGAAAGCACGCAGTATTTT
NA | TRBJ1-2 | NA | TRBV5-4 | CASSLAGVLGYTF | TGTGCCAGCAGCTTGGCGGGAGTTCTAGGCTACACCTTC
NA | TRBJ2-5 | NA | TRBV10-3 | CATKGGTFQETQYF | TGTGCTACTAAGGGGGGTACCTTCCAAGAGACCCAGTACTTC
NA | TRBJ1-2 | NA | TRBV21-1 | CASSPGKTSQGYGYTF | TGTGCCAGCAGTCCTGGAAAGACATCCCAGGGATATGGCTACACCTTC
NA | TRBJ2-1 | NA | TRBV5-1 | CASSLAPVNEQFF | TGCGCCAGCAGCTTGGCGCCCGTTAATGAGCAGTTCTTC
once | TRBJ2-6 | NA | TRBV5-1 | CASSLGNSGANVLTF | TGCGCCAGCAGCTTAGGGAACTCCGGGGCCAACGTCCTGACTTTC
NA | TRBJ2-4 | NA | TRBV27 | CASSRQAPAKNIQYF | TGTGCCAGCAGTCGACAGGCACCAGCCAAAAACATTCAGTACTTC
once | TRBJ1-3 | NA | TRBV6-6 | CASRPTAFSGNTIYF | TGTGCCAGCAGACCGACAGCCTTCTCTGGAAACACCATATATTTT